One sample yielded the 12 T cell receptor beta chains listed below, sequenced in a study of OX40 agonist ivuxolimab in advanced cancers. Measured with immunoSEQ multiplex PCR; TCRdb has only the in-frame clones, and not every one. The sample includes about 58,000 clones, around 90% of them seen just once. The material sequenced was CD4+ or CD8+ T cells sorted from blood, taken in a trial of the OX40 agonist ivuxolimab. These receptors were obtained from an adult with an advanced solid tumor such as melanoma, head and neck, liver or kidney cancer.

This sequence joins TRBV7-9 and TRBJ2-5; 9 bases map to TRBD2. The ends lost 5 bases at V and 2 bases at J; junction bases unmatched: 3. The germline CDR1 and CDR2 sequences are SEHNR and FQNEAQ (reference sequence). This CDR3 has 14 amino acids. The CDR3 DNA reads TGTGCCAGCAGCACCACTAGCGGGCAAGAGACCCAGTACTTC. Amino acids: CASSTTSGQETQYF.

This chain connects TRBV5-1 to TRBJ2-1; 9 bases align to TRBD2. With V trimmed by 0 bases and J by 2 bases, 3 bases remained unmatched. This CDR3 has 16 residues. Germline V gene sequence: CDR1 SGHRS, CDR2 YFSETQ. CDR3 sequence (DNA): TGCGCCAGCAGCTTGGAAGCGGGGGGCCCCTACAATGAGCAGTTCTTC. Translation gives CASSLEAGGPYNEQFF.

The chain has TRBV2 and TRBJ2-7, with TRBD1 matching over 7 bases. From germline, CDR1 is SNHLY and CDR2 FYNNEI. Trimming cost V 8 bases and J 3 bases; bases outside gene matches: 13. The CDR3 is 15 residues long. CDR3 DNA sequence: TGTGCCAGCTGGGGATGGGACAGTTATATCTACGAGCAGTACTTC. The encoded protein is CASWGWDSYIYEQYF.

CDR3: CASSRAQGGTQYF. The CDR3 DNA sequence: TGTGCCAGTAGTAGGGCCCAGGGTGGTACGCAGTATTTT. This rearrangement joins TRBV19 to TRBJ2-3; a weak D match, TRBD1 (5 bases). Looked up from germline, CDR1 is LNHDA and CDR2 is SQIVND (reference sequence). V was shortened by 4 bases and J by 8 bases, with 13 bases between the two germline ends. This CDR3 spans 13 amino acids.

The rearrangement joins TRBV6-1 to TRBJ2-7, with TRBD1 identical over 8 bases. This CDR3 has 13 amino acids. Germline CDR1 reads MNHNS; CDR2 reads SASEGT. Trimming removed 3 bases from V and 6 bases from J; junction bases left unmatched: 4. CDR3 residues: CASSDQGAGEQYF. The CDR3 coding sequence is TGTGCCAGCAGTGATCAGGGGGCAGGCGAGCAGTACTTC.

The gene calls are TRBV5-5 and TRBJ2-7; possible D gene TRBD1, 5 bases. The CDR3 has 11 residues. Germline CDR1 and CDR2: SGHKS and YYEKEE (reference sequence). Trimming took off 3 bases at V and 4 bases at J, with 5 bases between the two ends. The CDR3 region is CASSYRYEQYF. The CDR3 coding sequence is TGTGCCAGCAGCTACAGGTACGAGCAGTACTTC.

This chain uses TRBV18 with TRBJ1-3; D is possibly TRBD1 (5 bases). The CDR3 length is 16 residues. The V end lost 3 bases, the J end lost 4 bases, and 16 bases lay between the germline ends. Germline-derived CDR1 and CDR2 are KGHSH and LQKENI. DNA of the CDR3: TGTGCCAGCTCACCGGACGGGAGGGGATCCGGAAACACCATATATTTT. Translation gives CASSPDGRGSGNTIYF. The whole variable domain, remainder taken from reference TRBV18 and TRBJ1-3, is NAGVMQNPRHLVRRRGQEARLRCSPMKGHSHVYWYRQLPEEGLKFMVYLQKENIIDESGMPKERFSAEFPKEGPSILRIQQVVRGDSAAYFCASSPDGRGSGNTIYFGEGSWLTVV.

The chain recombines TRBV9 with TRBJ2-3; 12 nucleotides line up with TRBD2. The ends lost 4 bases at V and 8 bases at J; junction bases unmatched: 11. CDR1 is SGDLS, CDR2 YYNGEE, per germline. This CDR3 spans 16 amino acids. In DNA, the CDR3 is TGTGCCAGCAGCCTACGGACTAGCGGGATGGGGGGTACGCAGTATTTT. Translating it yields CASSLRTSGMGGTQYF.

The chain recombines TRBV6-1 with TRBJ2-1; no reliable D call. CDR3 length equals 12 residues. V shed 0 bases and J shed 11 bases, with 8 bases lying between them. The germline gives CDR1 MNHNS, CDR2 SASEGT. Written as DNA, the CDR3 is TGTGCCAGCAGTGAAGCGCCGTACAAGCAGTTCTTC. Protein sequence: CASSEAPYKQFF.

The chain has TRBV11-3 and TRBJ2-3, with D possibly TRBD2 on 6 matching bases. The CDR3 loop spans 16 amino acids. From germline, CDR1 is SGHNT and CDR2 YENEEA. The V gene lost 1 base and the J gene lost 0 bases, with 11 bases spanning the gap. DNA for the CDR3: TGTGCCAGCAGCTTAGTCGAGGGACTGAGCACAGATACGCAGTATTTT. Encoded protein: CASSLVEGLSTDTQYF.

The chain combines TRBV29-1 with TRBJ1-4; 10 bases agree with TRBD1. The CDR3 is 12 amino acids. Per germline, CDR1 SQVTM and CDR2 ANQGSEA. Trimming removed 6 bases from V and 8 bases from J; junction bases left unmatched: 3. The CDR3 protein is CSVETGGEKLFF. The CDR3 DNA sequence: TGCAGCGTGGAGACAGGGGGCGAAAAACTGTTTTTT. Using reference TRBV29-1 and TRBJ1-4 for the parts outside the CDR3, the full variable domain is SAVISQKPSRDICQRGTSLTIQCQVDSQVTMMFWYRQQPGQSLTLIATANQGSEATYESGFVIDKFPISRPNLTFSTLTVSNMSPEDSSIYLCSVETGGEKLFFGSGTQLSVL.

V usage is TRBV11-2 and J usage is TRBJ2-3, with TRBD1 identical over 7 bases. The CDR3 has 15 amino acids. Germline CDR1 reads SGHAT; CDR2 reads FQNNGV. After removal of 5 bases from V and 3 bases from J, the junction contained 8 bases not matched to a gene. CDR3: CASSQGQVQTDTQYF. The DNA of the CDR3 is TGTGCCAGCAGCCAAGGACAGGTTCAGACAGATACGCAGTATTTT.